This passage covers 20 T cell receptor beta chains from one sample sequenced in a study of spatial heterogeneity in lung cancer. Indicated time point: sample taken at primary tumor resection. Whole RNA was taken from tumor, nontumor lung or frozen PBMC; it was then sequenced unsorted. TCRdb re-called the 5' RACE reads with MiXCR, one entry per CDR3 protein. The sample has roughly 10,000 distinct CDR3 sequences; less than 4.5% are singletons. This specimen consisted of PBMCs, obtained at surgery. The receptors were sampled from a female donor with early-stage non-small cell lung cancer.

This clonotype was seen repeatedly, ten times or more. The library was prepared for alpha chains; this beta chain is a stray read, so its frequency means little. This rearrangement joins TRBV28 to TRBJ2-5; D not resolved. The CDR3 length is 13 residues. Trimming cost V 6 bases and J 5 bases, with 13 bases left between them. Germline V gene data show CDR1 as MDHEN and CDR2 as SYDVKM. The CDR3 sequence: CASRGGATETQYF. In DNA form, the CDR3 reads TGTGCCAGCAGGGGCGGAGCCACGGAGACCCAGTACTTC. The variable domain in full, with the rest retrieved from reference TRBV28 and TRBJ2-5, is DVKVTQSSRYLVKRTGEKVFLECVQDMDHENMFWYRQDPGLGLRLIYFSYDVKMKEKGDIPEGYSVSREKKERFSLILESASTNQTSMYLCASRGGATETQYFGPGTRLLVL.

There are many counts of this clonotype. This beta chain came through as a stray read in a library set up for alpha chains, and its size says little. The J gene is TRBJ1-1, the V gene TRBV6-4; 10 nucleotides align to TRBD1. The junction had 14 bases not matched to a gene; V was cut back by 4 bases and J by 12 bases. Germline V gene lookup returns CDR1 MRHNA and CDR2 SNTAGT. The CDR3 has 15 residues. The CDR3 nucleotides read TGTGCCAGCAGTGCCAACCCCGGACAGGGGGGTTTGACTTTCTTT. Protein: CASSANPGQGGLTFF.

This clonotype was seen at least ten times. Because this beta chain is a stray read in a library intended to capture alpha chains, its abundance should not be given much weight. The genes are TRBV9 and TRBJ2-7; TRBD1 is a possible D gene (6 bases). The length of the CDR3 is 15 residues. V lost 3 bases to trimming and J lost 2 bases, with 15 bases between them. In germline, CDR1 is SGDLS, CDR2 YYNGEE. The CDR3 DNA reads as TGTGCCAGCAGCGGTAGTGGGTCAGGGGCCTACGAGCAGTACTTC. It codes for CASSGSGSGAYEQYF.

This clonotype was recorded a few times. As an off-target read in a library built for alpha chains, this beta chain has a frequency of little significance. The rearrangement joins TRBV7-9 to TRBJ2-7; the D is unclear. The germline gives CDR1 SEHNR, CDR2 FQNEAQ (reference sequence). The CDR3 length is 13 residues. V was cut by 0 bases and J by 2 bases, with 5 bases left in between. CDR3 region: CASSLARPYEQYF. DNA of the CDR3: TGTGCCAGCAGCTTAGCCAGGCCCTACGAGCAGTACTTC.

In its sample, this clonotype was seen a few times. This beta chain is a stray read from a library made for alpha chains; its abundance is not meaningful. This chain uses TRBV7-2 with TRBJ1-5, with TRBD1 as a possible D gene (5 bases). Germline loops: CDR1 SGHTA, CDR2 FQGNSA. This CDR3 region has 15 residues. V lost 1 base to trimming and J lost 6 bases, with 13 bases between them. CDR3 in amino acids: CASSLEGRQGQPQHF. CDR3 DNA: TGTGCCAGCAGCTTAGAAGGGAGGCAGGGTCAGCCCCAGCATTTT.

Judged by abundance, this clonotype is medium-sized. Within a library made for alpha chains, this beta chain is off target, and its count is uninformative. The rearrangement links TRBV20-1 to TRBJ2-5; no definite D call. The CDR3 is made up of 13 amino acids. The V gene's germline CDR1 is DFQATT and CDR2 SNEGSKA (reference sequence). V was clipped by 0 bases and J by 5 bases, with 10 bases between them. DNA of the CDR3: TGCAGTGCTAGAGATATGGATCTGGAGACCCAGTACTTC. Residues: CSARDMDLETQYF.

This clonotype was picked up many times. This beta chain came through as a stray read in a library set up for alpha chains, and its size says little. J is TRBJ2-2 and V is TRBV10-1, with 8 bases lining up with TRBD1. V shed 10 bases and J 0 bases; nucleotides not matched to a gene: 19. The CDR3 extends over 19 amino acids. Germline lookup yields CDR1 WNHNN and CDR2 SYGVQD (reference sequence). The CDR3 protein is CATRPIGTGGPANTGELFF. DNA for the CDR3: TGCGCCACCAGGCCCATTGGGACAGGTGGACCCGCGAACACCGGGGAGCTGTTTTTT.

This clonotype was seen repeatedly, ten times or more. The library was built for alpha chains, so this beta chain is an off-target read and its size means little. The chain combines TRBV24-1 with TRBJ2-7, with 7 bases that match TRBD2. Unmatched junction bases numbered 12, after V lost 3 bases and J lost 5 bases. The V gene's germline CDR1 is KGHDR and CDR2 SFDVKD. The CDR3 has 16 amino acids. The CDR3 sequence is CATSDPGRGVGDEQYF. Written as DNA, the CDR3 is TGTGCCACCAGTGATCCCGGACGGGGGGTCGGGGACGAGCAGTACTTC.

Many counts were recorded for this clonotype. Being off target in a library aimed at alpha chains, this beta chain has a size of little meaning. The genes are TRBV12-3 or TRBV12-4 and TRBJ2-1, with 10 bases that match TRBD2. The CDR3 has 15 amino acids. Trimming cost V 6 bases and J 3 bases; bases outside gene matches: 5. CDR3: CASSKLAGIYNEQFF. The CDR3 coding sequence is TGTGCCAGCAGCAAACTAGCGGGGATCTACAATGAGCAGTTCTTC.

There are many counts of this clonotype. This beta chain is off target for a library built for alpha chains, so its abundance means little. The chain joins TRBV2 to TRBJ2-3; no definite D call. The CDR3 spans 14 residues. The ends were cut back, 4 bases at V and 1 base at J, with 9 bases in the middle. Germline CDR1 and CDR2: SNHLY and FYNNEI. The CDR3 region has the DNA TGTGCCAGCAGTGGGCTTGGGGGCACAGATACGCAGTATTTT. It is translated as CASSGLGGTDTQYF. The full variable domain, in which reference TRBV2 and TRBJ2-3 provide the parts outside the CDR3, is EPEVTQTPSHQVTQMGQEVILRCVPISNHLYFYWYRQILGQKVEFLVSFYNNEISEKSEIFDDQFSVERPDGSNFTLKIRSTKLEDSAMYFCASSGLGGTDTQYFGPGTRLTVL.

This clonotype was detected ten times or more. The size of this beta chain means little, since it is a stray read in a library made for alpha chains. The rearrangement joins TRBV9 to TRBJ2-1, with TRBD1 identical over 9 bases. CDR3 length equals 14 residues. With V trimmed by 3 bases and J by 3 bases, 1 base remained unmatched. Germline V CDR1 and CDR2: SGDLS, YYNGEE. The CDR3 DNA sequence: TGTGCCAGCAGCGCGACAGGGGGCTACAATGAGCAGTTCTTC. Amino acid sequence: CASSATGGYNEQFF.

This clonotype was observed many times. This beta chain was picked up by a library intended for alpha chains and is off target, so its count carries little meaning. V and J are TRBV6-5 and TRBJ1-3; 8 bases align to TRBD1. After removal of 5 bases from V and 4 bases from J, the junction contained 10 bases not matched to a gene. Germline V gene sequence: CDR1 MNHEY, CDR2 SVGAGI. This CDR3 comprises 16 residues. As DNA, the CDR3 is TGTGCCAGCAGTACTCGCACCGGGACAGGAGGAAACACCATATATTTT. Amino acids: CASSTRTGTGGNTIYF.

On this clonotype itself: The library was prepared for alpha chains; this beta chain is a stray read, so its frequency means little. The rearrangement joins TRBV7-8 to TRBJ1-5; D remains unclear. Germline CDR1 is SGHVS and CDR2 is FQNEAQ. The CDR3 is made up of 16 amino acids. V was cut by 0 bases and J by 5 bases, with 14 bases left in between. CDR3 bases: TGTGCCAGCAGCTTAGCGGAAAGGGCTGGATATCAGCCCCAGCATTTT. It specifies CASSLAERAGYQPQHF. The whole variable domain, remainder taken from reference TRBV7-8 and TRBJ1-5, is GAGVSQSPRYKVAKRGQDVALRCDPISGHVSLFWYQQALGQGPEFLTYFQNEAQLDKSGLPSDRFFAERPEGSVSTLKIQRTQQEDSAVYLCASSLAERAGYQPQHFGDGTRLSIL.

This clonotype was counted many times. For a library built for alpha chains, this beta chain is a stray read; little rests on its size. The V gene is TRBV7-2, the J gene TRBJ2-4; D ambiguous. Germline V gives CDR1 SGHTA, CDR2 FQGNSA. The CDR3 contains 15 residues. V was shortened by 5 bases and J by 6 bases, with 17 bases between the two germline ends. CDR3 DNA: TGTGCCAGCAGCACGCCCACAGTCCCACCAAACATTCAGTACTTC. Translation: CASSTPTVPPNIQYF.

This clonotype was counted at least ten times. This beta chain is an off-target read within a library intended for alpha chains, so its frequency means little. The rearrangement uses TRBV28 and TRBJ2-7; D may be TRBD1 or TRBD2 (7 bases each). V was clipped by 5 bases and J by 0 bases, with 14 bases between them. The CDR3 spans 15 residues. CDR1 is MDHEN, CDR2 SYDVKM, per germline. As DNA, the CDR3 is TGTGCCAGCAGTCCCCAGGGGGGGCCCTCCTACGAGCAGTACTTC. Amino acid sequence: CASSPQGGPSYEQYF.

This clonotype was detected ten times or more. Because this beta chain is a stray read in a library intended to capture alpha chains, its abundance should not be given much weight. The chain uses TRBV6-6 and TRBJ2-3; D gene uncertain. Germline CDR1 is MNHNY and CDR2 is SVGAGI (reference sequence). The V and J ends lost 6 bases and 0 bases respectively, with 7 bases between them. The CDR3 is made up of 13 amino acids. The CDR3 loop is CASSLLSTDTQYF. CDR3 in DNA: TGTGCCAGCAGCCTTTTAAGCACAGATACGCAGTATTTT.

In the case of this clonotype: This beta chain is a stray read from a library made for alpha chains; its abundance is not meaningful. The chain combines TRBV6-6 with TRBJ2-2, with D perhaps matching TRBD1 (6 bases). Germline values: CDR1 MNHNY, CDR2 SVGAGI (reference sequence). CDR3 size: 16 residues. Trimming cost V 2 bases and J 4 bases, with 14 bases left between them. CDR3 residues: CASSYNPGAGTGELFF. The CDR3 nucleotides are TGTGCCAGCAGTTACAACCCAGGGGCTGGCACCGGGGAGCTGTTTTTT.

By proportion, this clonotype is medium-sized (0.01 to 0.1%). Within a library made for alpha chains, this beta chain is off target, and its count is uninformative. The genes are TRBV18 and TRBJ1-2, with D unresolved. The CDR3 extends over 15 amino acids. Germline-derived CDR1 and CDR2 are KGHSH and LQKENI. V shed 3 bases and J shed 2 bases, with 13 bases lying between them. The CDR3 DNA reads as TGTGCCAGCTCACCTCCAGCAGGAACAAACTATGGCTACACCTTC. It translates to CASSPPAGTNYGYTF.

As for this clonotype: For a library built for alpha chains, this beta chain is a stray read; little rests on its size. The rearrangement links TRBV2 to TRBJ1-1, with D possibly TRBD1 on 6 matching bases. Trimming removed 8 bases at V and 4 bases at J, with 14 bases between. Per germline, CDR1 SNHLY and CDR2 FYNNEI. CDR3 length: 13 amino acids. The CDR3 nucleotides are TGTGCCAGCCCCTCGGACAGTTTCACTGAAGCTTTCTTT. This codes for CASPSDSFTEAFF.

This clonotype appeared many times. Within a library made for alpha chains, this beta chain is off target, and its count is uninformative. The V and J genes are TRBV4-3 and TRBJ1-4, with a weak D call TRBD1 (5 bases). Looked up from germline, CDR1 is LGHNA and CDR2 is YSLEER. V lost 4 bases, J lost 0 bases, and 9 bases lay in between. This CDR3 spans 15 amino acids. Written as DNA, the CDR3 is TGCGCCAGCAGCCTCGGACAAGCAACTAATGAAAAACTGTTTTTT. Protein product: CASSLGQATNEKLFF.